These 17 T cell receptor beta chains share one sample of origin, sequenced in a study of cytomegalovirus exposure and HLA in healthy donors. PCR used 60 Vbeta primers and 13 Jbeta primers. The data were produced by immunoSEQ multiplex PCR, yet TCRdb's version contains in-frame clones alone and is incomplete. The repertoire consists of some 150,000 clones, with about 74% occurring once and the leading ten covering about 4.3%. Specimen: PBMCs. The receptors were gathered from a man aged 18 to 35 in good health and CMV-seropositive.

V and J are TRBV7-2 and TRBJ2-1; 12 bases map to TRBD2. The CDR3 is 15 residues long. The junction had 7 bases not matched to a gene; V was cut back by 6 bases and J by 7 bases. Germline V gives CDR1 SGHTA, CDR2 FQGNSA. The CDR3 sequence: CASRTILAGGNEQFF. CDR3 in DNA: TGTGCCAGCAGAACGATACTAGCGGGAGGTAATGAGCAGTTCTTC.

This sequence joins TRBV4-3 and TRBJ2-7, with TRBD1 as a possible D gene (6 bases). Trimming took off 0 bases at V and 7 bases at J, with 19 bases between the two ends. Per the germline V gene, CDR1 is LGHNA and CDR2 is YSLEER. The CDR3 extends over 16 amino acids. In nucleotides, the CDR3 is TGCGCCAGCAGCCAAGATCTGGCAGGGGAAAAGAGTGAGCAGTACTTC. It encodes CASSQDLAGEKSEQYF.

The rearrangement uses TRBV27 and TRBJ1-1; 9 bases agree with TRBD1. CDR1 MNHEY and CDR2 SMNVEV come from the germline V gene (reference sequence). The junction had 6 bases not matched to a gene; V was cut back by 5 bases and J by 2 bases. The CDR3 length is 15 residues. This CDR3 is CASSPRGQGNTEAFF. Written as DNA, the CDR3 is TGTGCCAGCAGTCCTAGGGGACAGGGCAACACTGAAGCTTTCTTT.

V gene TRBV6-5 combines with J gene TRBJ2-3; D is uncertain. V lost 0 bases to trimming and J lost 0 bases, with 10 bases between them. Germline lookup yields CDR1 MNHEY and CDR2 SVGAGI. The CDR3 totals 16 residues. In nucleotides, the CDR3 is TGTGCCAGCAGTTACTCGCCAGTCAGTAGCACAGATACGCAGTATTTT. This gives the protein CASSYSPVSSTDTQYF.

This clone was detected only a few times. CDR3 loop: CASSLENHYEQFF. The CDR3 coding sequence is TGCGCCAGCAGCTTGGAGAATCACTATGAGCAGTTCTTC. The rearrangement links TRBV5-1 to TRBJ2-1, with no clear D. Germline V gives CDR1 SGHRS, CDR2 YFSETQ. Deletions cut 0 bases from V and 8 bases from J, with 9 bases between. The CDR3 loop spans 13 amino acids.

The chain is built from TRBV6-5 and TRBJ1-6, with TRBD1 matching over 9 bases. Trimming at V came to 4 bases and at J to 14 bases, leaving 12 bases not matched to a gene. Germline V lookup: CDR1 MNHEY, CDR2 SVGAGI. The CDR3 consists of 15 residues. The CDR3 is CASSSRTGASLALHF. The CDR3 DNA is TGTGCCAGCAGTTCACGGACAGGGGCATCACTTGCCCTCCACTTT.

This clone appeared a few times. The J gene is TRBJ2-7, the V gene TRBV2; a possible D gene is TRBD2 (5 bases). The CDR3 extends over 13 amino acids. Per the germline V gene, CDR1 is SNHLY and CDR2 is FYNNEI. Deletions cut 5 bases from V and 5 bases from J, with 13 bases between. The CDR3 region has the DNA TGTGCCAGCAGTCTGCCCGGAGGCCACGAGCAGTACTTC. Its protein product is CASSLPGGHEQYF.

The gene calls are TRBV4-1 and TRBJ1-2; TRBD1 is a possible D gene (6 bases). CDR1 is MGHRA and CDR2 is YSYEKL in the germline V gene. Trimming took off 4 bases at V and 8 bases at J, with 17 bases between the two ends. CDR3 length: 14 residues. In DNA form, the CDR3 reads TGCGCCAGCAGCCCAGAGGGGGGGATGCGCGGCTACACCTTC. Amino acids: CASSPEGGMRGYTF.

The chain joins TRBV18 to TRBJ2-3, with 12 bases aligning to TRBD2. CDR3 size: 16 residues. Unmatched junction bases numbered 5, after V lost 2 bases and J lost 5 bases. CDR1 is KGHSH and CDR2 is LQKENI in the germline V gene. Written as DNA, the CDR3 is TGTGCCAGCTCACCAAGACTAGCGGGGGTACGAGATACGCAGTATTTT. Protein: CASSPRLAGVRDTQYF.

The sample holds one count of this clone. A far larger clone differs by one base, so this is likely a read error. V is TRBV4-3 and J is TRBJ1-1; 10 positions agree with TRBD1. The CDR3 totals 17 residues. Trimming at V came to 0 bases and at J to 1 base, leaving 5 bases not matched to a gene. Germline V CDR1 and CDR2: LGHNA, YSLEER. Here the CDR3 reads CASSQDWDRGTNTEAFF. In DNA form, the CDR3 reads TGCGCCAGCAGCCAAGATTGGGACAGGGGCACGAACACTGAAGCTTTCTTT.

The genes are TRBV19 and TRBJ1-2; the D is unclear. CDR1 is LNHDA and CDR2 is SQIVND in the germline V gene (reference sequence). V lost 0 bases and J lost 3, with 5 bases in between. The CDR3 contains 13 residues. CDR3 nucleotides: TGTGCCAGTAGTATAGAGGCAGACTATGGCTACACCTTC. As protein: CASSIEADYGYTF.

The chain uses TRBV7-9 and TRBJ2-7; 8 positions agree with TRBD1. Germline CDR1 and CDR2: SEHNR and FQNEAQ (reference sequence). The CDR3 totals 16 residues. With 4 bases clipped from V and 6 bases from J, the junction kept 14 bases outside the gene matches. CDR3 loop: CASSSDGDRGRVEQYF. The CDR3, as DNA: TGTGCCAGCAGCTCCGACGGCGACAGGGGAAGGGTCGAGCAGTACTTC.

V and J are TRBV19 and TRBJ1-1, with D perhaps matching TRBD1 (5 bases). The V and J ends lost 7 bases and 4 bases respectively, with 19 bases between them. Germline-derived CDR1 and CDR2 are LNHDA and SQIVND (reference sequence). The length of the CDR3 is 15 residues. The CDR3 region is CASTIGGWSRTEAFF. CDR3 nucleotide sequence: TGTGCCAGTACCATCGGGGGTTGGTCGCGCACTGAAGCTTTCTTT.

Details on this clone: This is likely an artifact of a read error, given a far larger clone one base away. The chain's CDR3 is CAISLTGTANTEAFF. CDR3 DNA: TGTGCCATCAGTTTGACCGGGACAGCGAACACTGAAGCTTTCTTT. The chain couples TRBV6-6 to TRBJ1-1, with 7 bases fitting TRBD1. The CDR3 extends over 15 amino acids. Per germline, CDR1 MNHNY and CDR2 SVGAGI (reference sequence).

V usage is TRBV7-2 and J usage is TRBJ2-5; 8 positions match TRBD2. Germline loops: CDR1 SGHTA, CDR2 FQGNSA. The CDR3 totals 14 residues. Germline trimming cut 5 bases from V and 4 bases from J; bases unmatched to any gene: 6. CDR3 protein: CASSPRTSSETQYF. The CDR3 region has the DNA TGTGCCAGCAGCCCCCGGACTAGCTCAGAGACCCAGTACTTC. The variable domain in full, with the rest retrieved from reference TRBV7-2 and TRBJ2-5, is GAGVSQSPSNKVTEKGKDVELRCDPISGHTALYWYRQSLGQGLEFLIYFQGNSAPDKSGLPSDRFSAERTGGSVSTLTIQRTQQEDSAVYLCASSPRTSSETQYFGPGTRLLVL.

J is TRBJ2-5 and V is TRBV7-9, with a weak D call TRBD1 (6 bases). V was clipped by 5 bases and J by 0 bases, with 13 bases between them. Germline values: CDR1 SEHNR, CDR2 FQNEAQ (reference sequence). The CDR3 runs 15 residues. The CDR3 nucleotides are TGTGCCAGCAGCCAGACAGGCTGGGACCAAGAGACCCAGTACTTC. The encoded protein is CASSQTGWDQETQYF. Full variable domain (outside the CDR3, taken from reference TRBV7-9 and TRBJ2-5): DTGVSQNPRHKITKRGQNVTFRCDPISEHNRLYWYRQTLGQGPEFLTYFQNEAQLEKSRLLSDRFSAERPKGSFSTLEIQRTEQGDSAMYLCASSQTGWDQETQYFGPGTRLLVL.

The chain is built from TRBV5-3 and TRBJ1-2; D is ambiguous. TRBV5-3 is an open reading frame whose function is uncertain. This CDR3 is 14 amino acids long. Deletions cut 4 bases from V and 1 base from J, with 11 bases between. The CDR3 bases are TGTGCCAGAAGCCCTCGAAGCGGTAACTATGGCTACACCTTC. This encodes CARSPRSGNYGYTF.